Sequencing of this T cell receptor beta chain was carried out in a study of Ad26.COV2.S vaccination and SARS-CoV-2 variants. Turning to the study itself: The study gave Ad26.COV2.S intramuscularly, once or twice 56 days apart.

V gave up 6 bases and J gave up 0 bases; unmatched junction bases: 3. Germline loops: CDR1 LGHDT, CDR2 YNNKEL (reference sequence). The length of the CDR3 is 16 residues. Concerning this clone: Its target is not known.

Study results and limitations: People who got the vaccine or the placebo had similar non-spike TCR breadth.

Produced via immunoSEQ multiplex PCR; TCRdb's table is partial and in-frame only. The sample lists roughly 250,000 clones; 87% were seen once. Treatment meaning: about 20 received Ad26.COV2.S at low or high dose, single or two shots; a few received placebo; per-sample allocation not given. The investigators took samples on day 63 after the first vaccine or placebo injection. The chain has TRBV3-1 (or the pseudogene TRBV3-2) and TRBJ1-6, with 9 nucleotides matching TRBD1. This TCR was sampled from a person between 18 and 65 years old who received the Ad26.COV2.S COVID-19 vaccine or a placebo. The starting material was peripheral blood, obtained in a trial of Ad26.COV2.S vaccine versus placebo. DNA for the CDR3: TGTGCCAGCAGAGGACAGGGGAGCTCCTATAATTCACCCCTCCACTTT. Protein: CASRGQGSSYNSPLHF.